Shown below are 7 T cell receptor beta chains from a single sample sequenced in a study of OX40 agonist ivuxolimab in advanced cancers. The library was generated by the immunoSEQ multiplex PCR assay. Not all clones reach the TCRdb copy of this immuneACCESS table, which keeps in-frame sequences only. Checked studies attribute under half of the gap to unresolved V genes and leave the rest unexplained. This sample has tens of thousands of clones in its table, and 75% to 90% of those were observed once. Nearly 0.7% of the sample belongs to the ten largest clones. This specimen consisted of CD4+ or CD8+ T cells sorted from blood, obtained in a trial of the OX40 agonist ivuxolimab. The origin of the receptors is an adult with an advanced solid tumor such as melanoma, head and neck, liver or kidney cancer.

The rearrangement joins TRBV29-1 to TRBJ2-5; possible D gene TRBD2, 5 bases. The CDR3 length is 12 residues. Germline V gene lookup returns CDR1 SQVTM and CDR2 ANQGSEA. Trimming pared 4 bases from V and 4 bases from J, leaving 10 bases between. The CDR3 region has the DNA TGCAGCGTTGCGGACGGGATAGAGACCCAGTACTTC. Amino acids: CSVADGIETQYF.

This clone appeared a few times. This chain uses TRBV10-2 with TRBJ2-5; TRBD2 aligns across 10 bases. J lost 1 base, V lost 8 bases, and 13 bases had no gene match. CDR1 and CDR2 from the germline V gene are WSHSY and SAAADI. The CDR3 extends over 17 amino acids. CDR3 in amino acids: CASARSGSGGIQETQYF. In DNA form, the CDR3 reads TGCGCCAGCGCGAGAAGTGGTAGCGGGGGGATCCAAGAGACCCAGTACTTC.

This sequence joins TRBV11-2 and TRBJ2-7, with 8 bases that match TRBD1. V trimming: 6 bases; J trimming: 2 bases; junction bases outside the gene matches: 9. This CDR3 comprises 15 residues. CDR1 and CDR2 from the germline V gene are SGHAT and FQNNGV. The DNA of the CDR3 is TGTGCCAGCAGATCACCTCGGACAGGGCCCTACGAGCAGTACTTC. The encoded protein is CASRSPRTGPYEQYF.

This chain connects TRBV12-5 to TRBJ2-1; TRBD2 might be the D (5 bases). Germline-derived CDR1 and CDR2 are LGHNT and FRNRAP. Trimming removed 8 bases from V and 0 bases from J, with 14 bases in between. This CDR3 is built from 15 residues. The CDR3 nucleotides are TGTGCTAGTTTTCGGGGAGCAAGCTCCTACAATGAGCAGTTCTTC. Amino acids: CASFRGASSYNEQFF.

The V and J genes are TRBV7-9 and TRBJ2-7; the D gene is possibly TRBD1 (6 bases). Germline lookup yields CDR1 SEHNR and CDR2 FQNEAQ (reference sequence). CDR3 size: 16 residues. V lost 0 bases and J lost 0, with 12 bases in between. The CDR3 loop reads CASSLAVTGSSYEQYF. The CDR3 DNA reads as TGTGCCAGCAGCTTAGCGGTAACAGGGAGCTCCTACGAGCAGTACTTC.

This clone turned up a few times. V and J are TRBV7-9 and TRBJ2-5, with 9 bases fitting TRBD2. Germline CDR1 SEHNR, CDR2 FQNEAQ (reference sequence). CDR3 length equals 17 residues. V shed 2 bases, J shed 5 bases, and the junction held 12 bases outside the gene matches. The CDR3 loop is CASSLSHIAGAGETQYF. Written as DNA, the CDR3 is TGTGCCAGCAGCTTATCCCATATAGCGGGGGCCGGGGAGACCCAGTACTTC. The full variable domain, with the rest looked up from reference TRBV7-9 and TRBJ2-5, is DTGVSQNPRHKITKRGQNVTFRCDPISEHNRLYWYRQTLGQGPEFLTYFQNEAQLEKSRLLSDRFSAERPKGSFSTLEIQRTEQGDSAMYLCASSLSHIAGAGETQYFGPGTRLLVL.

The CDR3 nucleotides are TGCGCCAGCAGCCAAGATGGACAGTTAAGCCCGAACACTGAAGCTTTCTTT. It specifies CASSQDGQLSPNTEAFF. The rearrangement uses TRBV4-1 and TRBJ1-1; TRBD1 is a possible D gene (6 bases). Trimming left V 0 bases short and J 1 base short, with 15 bases between. The CDR3 has 17 amino acids. CDR1 MGHRA and CDR2 YSYEKL come from the germline V gene.